One and the same sample provided the 14 T cell receptor beta chains below, sequenced in a study of Graves' ophthalmopathy and Graves' hyperthyroidism. TCR beta CDR3 regions were amplified from RNA transcripts. The authors performed first-round RT-PCR with HTBI primers and then a second-round multiplex PCR. A single record per CDR3 protein comes from TCRdb applying MiXCR to the multiplex PCR reads. The top ten clones hold 3% to 3.5% of a sample with approximately 640,000 distinct CDR3 sequences, roughly 41% of them seen once. The sample consisted of peripheral blood. The receptors come from an adult man with Graves' ophthalmopathy.

The rearrangement links TRBV15 to TRBJ2-6; no reliable D call. The CDR3 consists of 15 residues. Trimming pared 5 bases from V and 4 bases from J, leaving 12 bases between. The germline gives CDR1 LNHNV, CDR2 YYDKDF (reference sequence). CDR3: CATSQDLGGANVLTF. CDR3 nucleotide sequence: TGTGCCACCAGCCAAGATTTAGGCGGGGCCAACGTCCTGACTTTC.

The chain employs TRBV4-1 and TRBJ2-7; TRBD2 matches 8 bases. Per the germline V gene, CDR1 is MGHRA and CDR2 is YSYEKL. The CDR3 consists of 15 residues. J lost 4 bases, V lost 1 base, and 6 bases had no gene match. The CDR3 coding sequence is TGCGCCAGCAGCCAAGCCGGGACTAGTAGGTACGAGCAGTACTTC. Amino acids: CASSQAGTSRYEQYF.

This sequence joins TRBV2 and TRBJ2-7; 10 positions agree with TRBD2. Trimming took 11 bases from V and 1 from J; bases not matched to a gene: 2. This CDR3 is built from 12 residues. CDR1 is SNHLY and CDR2 is FYNNEI in the germline V gene. The CDR3 here is CAAGLASYEQYF. The CDR3 coding sequence is TGTGCCGCGGGACTAGCGTCCTACGAGCAGTACTTC.

This clonotype was picked up a small number of times. The chain carries TRBV13 and TRBJ2-7; D might be TRBD1 (5 bases). The CDR3 spans 15 residues. Trimming took 3 bases from V and 3 from J, leaving 15 bases between them. Per germline, CDR1 PRHDT and CDR2 FYEKMQ (reference sequence). CDR3 sequence: CASSLITGPLYEQYF. The CDR3 DNA sequence: TGTGCCAGCAGCTTGATCACAGGACCACTCTACGAGCAGTACTTC.

The V call is TRBV2, the J call TRBJ2-3; 7 bases agree with TRBD1. CDR3 length equals 15 residues. V shed 10 bases, J shed 0 bases, and the junction held 10 bases outside the gene matches. Germline V lookup: CDR1 SNHLY, CDR2 FYNNEI. CDR3 sequence: CATYLGGTSTDTQYF. In DNA form, the CDR3 reads TGTGCCACCTACCTAGGGGGCACGAGCACAGATACGCAGTATTTT.

The table lists this clonotype with many counts. J is TRBJ2-7 and V is TRBV10-3; D is unclear. Germline V gives CDR1 ENHRY, CDR2 SYGVKD. The V gene lost 3 bases and the J gene lost 0 bases, with 6 bases spanning the gap. The CDR3 is 13 amino acids. The CDR3 reads CAISDTGSYEQYF. For the CDR3, the DNA is TGTGCCATCAGTGACACTGGCTCCTACGAGCAGTACTTC.

This clonotype was detected many times. The rearrangement joins TRBV20-1 to TRBJ2-7, with TRBD1 as a possible D gene (6 bases). Germline CDR1 and CDR2: DFQATT and SNEGSKA (reference sequence). There are 13 residues in the CDR3. V was trimmed by 4 bases and J by 3 bases, leaving 13 bases between them. The CDR3 DNA sequence: TGCAGTGCTACCAGGGGATTTGTCTACGAGCAGTACTTC. Translation: CSATRGFVYEQYF.

V is TRBV2 and J is TRBJ1-2; D unclear. Germline loops: CDR1 SNHLY, CDR2 FYNNEI. The V end was cut by 5 bases, the J end by 2 bases, with 9 bases between. This CDR3 contains 13 residues. CDR3 residues: CASSYNSNYGYTF. The CDR3 bases are TGTGCCAGCAGTTACAACTCGAACTATGGCTACACCTTC.

The CDR3 nucleotides are TGTGCCAGCAGTGGCGACAGGCACTCCTACGAGCAGTACTTC. Translation gives CASSGDRHSYEQYF. This sequence joins TRBV25-1 and TRBJ2-7; the D gene is possibly TRBD1 (6 bases). V lost 4 bases and J 0 bases, leaving 10 bases between the germline ends. The CDR3 length is 14 residues. CDR1 and CDR2 (germline): MGHDK, SYGVNS.

This clonotype was counted many times. This chain uses TRBV5-1 with TRBJ2-2; 7 bases agree with TRBD1. The CDR3 runs 13 residues. In germline, CDR1 is SGHRS, CDR2 YFSETQ. V lost 0 bases, J lost 11 bases, and 4 bases stayed unmatched. The CDR3 region has the DNA TGCGCCAGCAGCTTGGCCGGGACAGCCGAGCTGTTTTTT. Encoded protein: CASSLAGTAELFF.

This rearrangement joins TRBV11-1 to TRBJ2-7, with D possibly TRBD2 on 5 matching bases. This CDR3 has 14 residues. Deletions cut 5 bases from V and 0 bases from J, with 11 bases between. CDR1 SGHAT and CDR2 FQDESV come from the germline V gene (reference sequence). Written as DNA, the CDR3 is TGTGCCAGCAGCCCCGGGAACGACTCCTACGAGCAGTACTTC. This sequence encodes CASSPGNDSYEQYF. Supplemented by reference TRBV11-1 and TRBJ2-7, the full variable domain reads EAEVAQSPRYKITEKSQAVAFWCDPISGHATLYWYRQILGQGPELLVQFQDESVVDDSQLPKDRFSAERLKGVDSTLKIQPAELGDSAMYLCASSPGNDSYEQYFGPGTRLTVT.

Remarks on this clonotype: A single base separates this from a much larger clone, so it may be a read error. V gene TRBV7-9 combines with J gene TRBJ2-7; 8 positions match TRBD2. V trimming: 5 bases; J trimming: 6 bases; junction bases outside the gene matches: 15. The CDR3 covers 16 residues. Germline lookup yields CDR1 SEHNR and CDR2 FQNEAQ (reference sequence). For the CDR3, the DNA is TGTGCCAGCAGCCCCGCCGACGTTAGCGGGATTCGCGAGCAGTACTTC. It translates to CASSPADVSGIREQYF.

Concerning this clonotype: Likely a read error: the CDR3 ends without its conserved phenylalanine or tryptophan. The gene calls are TRBV7-2 and TRBJ1-5; D perhaps matches TRBD1 (6 bases). Per the germline V gene, CDR1 is SGHTA and CDR2 is FQGNSA. The CDR3 contains 13 residues. The CDR3 region is CAGSSQGQQPQHL. CDR3 DNA: TGTGCCGGCAGTTCACAGGGTCAACAGCCCCAGCATTTA.

The chain is built from TRBV20-1 and TRBJ1-2; D may be TRBD1 (5 bases). The CDR3 consists of 15 residues. V lost 3 bases to trimming and J lost 5 bases, with 19 bases between them. Germline lookup yields CDR1 DFQATT and CDR2 SNEGSKA (reference sequence). Here the CDR3 DNA reads TGCAGTGCTAGGGATACGGGAGCAGGGAATTATGGCTACACCTTC. Amino acid sequence: CSARDTGAGNYGYTF.